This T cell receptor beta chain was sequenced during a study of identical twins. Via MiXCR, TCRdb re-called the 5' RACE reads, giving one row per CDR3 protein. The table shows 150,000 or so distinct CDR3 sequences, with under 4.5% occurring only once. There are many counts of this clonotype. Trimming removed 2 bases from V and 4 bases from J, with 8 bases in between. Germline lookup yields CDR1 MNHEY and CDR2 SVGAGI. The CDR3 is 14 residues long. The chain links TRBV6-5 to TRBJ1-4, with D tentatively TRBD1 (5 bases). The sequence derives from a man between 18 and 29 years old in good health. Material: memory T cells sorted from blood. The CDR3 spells CASSYRGNNEKLFF. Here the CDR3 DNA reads TGTGCCAGCAGTTACCGGGGGAATAATGAAAAACTGTTTTTT.